This is a list of T cell receptor beta chains from one sample in a study of post-analysis software for immune sequencing data. MiXCR, applied by TCRdb to the PCR reads, yields one record per CDR3 protein. The table records roughly 670,000 distinct CDR3 sequences, around 60% of them present only once. Sequencing used blood. Receptor source: a girl under 10 years old with multiple sclerosis. The CDR3 runs from the conserved cysteine through the conserved F or W. Fields, in order: J gene, D gene, clone size, V gene, CDR3 protein, CDR3 DNA. D genes are given only for firm matches. A clone size is listed for some rows: how often the clone was seen (once, few, many), or a class if it is expanded.

J gene: TRBJ1-2
D gene: -
clone size: once
V gene: TRBV6-1
CDR3 protein: CASSARGKGGSGYGYTF
CDR3 DNA: TGTGCCAGCAGTGCCCGTGGAAAAGGGGGGAGCGGCTATGGCTACACCTTC

J gene: TRBJ1-4
D gene: -
clone size: few
V gene: TRBV20-1
CDR3 protein: CSATGGGEKLFF
CDR3 DNA: TGCAGTGCTACGGGAGGTGGCGAAAAACTGTTTTTT

J gene: TRBJ2-5
D gene: TRBD2
clone size: few
V gene: TRBV20-1
CDR3 protein: CSATRTSGQETQYF
CDR3 DNA: TGCAGTGCTACCCGGACTAGCGGGCAAGAGACCCAGTACTTC

J gene: TRBJ2-1
D gene: -
clone size: -
V gene: TRBV10-3
CDR3 protein: CAISESPREEPNEQFF
CDR3 DNA: TGTGCCATCAGTGAGTCGCCCAGGGAGGAGCCCAATGAGCAGTTCTTC

J gene: TRBJ2-1
D gene: -
clone size: -
V gene: TRBV29-1
CDR3 protein: CSVRVRTAYNEQFF
CDR3 DNA: TGCAGCGTTCGTGTAAGGACAGCCTACAATGAGCAGTTCTTC

J gene: TRBJ1-5
D gene: -
clone size: -
V gene: TRBV6-5
CDR3 protein: CASSYNRVQPQHF
CDR3 DNA: TGTGCCAGCAGTTATAACAGGGTTCAGCCCCAGCATTTT

J gene: TRBJ2-5
D gene: -
clone size: -
V gene: TRBV29-1
CDR3 protein: CSAGAGDSTGETQYF
CDR3 DNA: TGCAGCGCGGGCGCAGGGGACTCGACGGGAGAGACCCAGTACTTC

J gene: TRBJ2-1
D gene: -
clone size: -
V gene: TRBV9
CDR3 protein: CASSVSLQGMQNEQFF
CDR3 DNA: TGTGCCAGCAGCGTAAGTCTTCAGGGTATGCAAAATGAGCAGTTCTTC

J gene: TRBJ2-7
D gene: TRBD1
clone size: -
V gene: TRBV29-1
CDR3 protein: CSVATGTDSYEQYF
CDR3 DNA: TGCAGCGTTGCTACCGGGACAGACTCCTACGAGCAGTACTTC

J gene: TRBJ2-3
D gene: TRBD2
clone size: -
V gene: TRBV20-1
CDR3 protein: CSAGGAGESQYF
CDR3 DNA: TGCAGTGCGGGGGGAGCGGGAGAGTCGCAGTATTTT

J gene: TRBJ2-5
D gene: TRBD2
clone size: -
V gene: TRBV29-1
CDR3 protein: CSVETAGRETQYF
CDR3 DNA: TGCAGCGTTGAAACCGCCGGGAGGGAGACCCAGTACTTC

J gene: TRBJ2-5
D gene: TRBD2
clone size: few
V gene: TRBV20-1
CDR3 protein: CSILAGFETQYF
CDR3 DNA: TGCAGCATTCTAGCGGGATTTGAGACCCAGTACTTC

J gene: TRBJ1-6
D gene: -
clone size: once
V gene: TRBV7-2
CDR3 protein: CASSLDSSPSYNSPLHF
CDR3 DNA: TGTGCCAGCAGCTTGGACAGTTCCCCCTCCTATAATTCACCCCTCCACTTT

J gene: TRBJ1-6
D gene: TRBD1
clone size: -
V gene: TRBV11-2
CDR3 protein: CASSARDRDNSPLHF
CDR3 DNA: TGTGCCAGCAGCGCCCGGGACAGGGATAATTCACCCCTCCACTTT

J gene: TRBJ2-1
D gene: TRBD2
clone size: -
V gene: TRBV20-1
CDR3 protein: CSARFGLAGIYNEQFF
CDR3 DNA: TGCAGTGCTAGATTCGGGCTAGCGGGGATCTACAATGAGCAGTTCTTC

J gene: TRBJ2-1
D gene: TRBD2
clone size: few
V gene: TRBV20-1
CDR3 protein: CSARGSGLGEQFF
CDR3 DNA: TGCAGTGCTAGAGGGTCCGGACTAGGTGAGCAGTTCTTC

J gene: TRBJ2-5
D gene: TRBD1
clone size: -
V gene: TRBV5-5
CDR3 protein: CASSLAGTGNQETQYF
CDR3 DNA: TGTGCCAGCAGCTTGGCCGGGACAGGAAACCAAGAGACCCAGTACTTC

J gene: TRBJ2-3
D gene: -
clone size: once
V gene: TRBV29-1
CDR3 protein: CNVARDIYTDTQYF
CDR3 DNA: TGCAACGTCGCCCGGGACATATACACAGATACGCAGTATTTT

J gene: TRBJ2-7
D gene: -
clone size: -
V gene: TRBV4-1
CDR3 protein: CVSSEKGVGSVQQTYEQYF
CDR3 DNA: TGCGTCAGCAGCGAAAAAGGGGTAGGTTCTGTCCAACAAACCTACGAGCAGTACTTC

J gene: TRBJ2-3
D gene: TRBD2
clone size: -
V gene: TRBV9
CDR3 protein: CASGLGRGSDTQYF
CDR3 DNA: TGTGCCAGCGGACTAGGGCGGGGTTCAGATACGCAGTATTTT

J gene: TRBJ2-3
D gene: TRBD1
clone size: -
V gene: TRBV5-6
CDR3 protein: CASSLKTGRTDTQYF
CDR3 DNA: TGTGCCAGCAGCTTGAAGACAGGGCGCACAGATACGCAGTATTTT

J gene: TRBJ2-5
D gene: TRBD2
clone size: -
V gene: TRBV20-1
CDR3 protein: CSAAGLAVRETQYF
CDR3 DNA: TGCAGTGCCGCGGGACTAGCGGTACGAGAGACCCAGTACTTC

J gene: TRBJ1-1
D gene: -
clone size: -
V gene: TRBV5-1
CDR3 protein: CASSLRMGAVAFF
CDR3 DNA: TGCGCCAGCAGCTTGCGGATGGGCGCAGTGGCTTTCTTT

J gene: TRBJ2-5
D gene: TRBD2
clone size: -
V gene: TRBV20-1
CDR3 protein: CSAKDPSGETQYF
CDR3 DNA: TGCAGTGCTAAGGATCCTAGCGGAGAGACCCAGTACTTC

J gene: TRBJ1-2
D gene: -
clone size: -
V gene: TRBV29-1
CDR3 protein: CSVESGTGGGYTF
CDR3 DNA: TGCAGCGTTGAATCCGGGACGGGCGGGGGCTACACCTTC

J gene: TRBJ2-5
D gene: -
clone size: -
V gene: TRBV13
CDR3 protein: CASSLVQLQETQYF
CDR3 DNA: TGTGCCAGCAGCTTAGTTCAGTTGCAAGAGACCCAGTACTTC

J gene: TRBJ2-1
D gene: -
clone size: -
V gene: TRBV2
CDR3 protein: CASTTGGWQFF
CDR3 DNA: TGTGCCAGCACTACTGGCGGGTGGCAGTTCTTC

J gene: TRBJ2-1
D gene: TRBD2
clone size: few
V gene: TRBV27
CDR3 protein: CASSLTSGNEQFF
CDR3 DNA: TGTGCCAGCAGTCTCACTAGCGGTAATGAGCAGTTCTTC

J gene: TRBJ2-7
D gene: TRBD2
clone size: -
V gene: TRBV27
CDR3 protein: CASSLSGLAGAHEQYF
CDR3 DNA: TGTGCCAGCAGTTTATCCGGACTAGCGGGAGCCCACGAGCAGTACTTC

J gene: TRBJ2-1
D gene: TRBD2
clone size: -
V gene: TRBV7-4
CDR3 protein: CASNPEPGLAENEQFF
CDR3 DNA: TGTGCCAGCAACCCGGAACCGGGACTAGCGGAGAATGAGCAGTTCTTC

J gene: TRBJ2-1
D gene: TRBD2
clone size: -
V gene: TRBV7-2
CDR3 protein: CASSPSGAVYNEQFF
CDR3 DNA: TGTGCCAGCAGTCCTAGCGGGGCCGTATACAATGAGCAGTTCTTC

J gene: TRBJ2-5
D gene: TRBD2
clone size: -
V gene: TRBV12-3/TRBV12-4
CDR3 protein: CASSPRTSVVQETQYF
CDR3 DNA: TGTGCCAGCAGTCCGCGGACTAGCGTAGTTCAAGAGACCCAGTACTTC

J gene: TRBJ2-7
D gene: -
clone size: -
V gene: TRBV10-3
CDR3 protein: CAISALDGTYEQYF
CDR3 DNA: TGTGCCATCAGTGCGCTCGATGGGACCTACGAGCAGTACTTC

J gene: TRBJ1-2
D gene: -
clone size: -
V gene: TRBV6-5
CDR3 protein: CASKAGFGYTF
CDR3 DNA: TGTGCCAGCAAGGCAGGGTTTGGCTACACCTTC

J gene: TRBJ2-7
D gene: TRBD2
clone size: -
V gene: TRBV4-1
CDR3 protein: CASSEISGTSYEQYF
CDR3 DNA: TGCGCCAGCAGCGAAATTAGCGGGACCTCCTACGAGCAGTACTTC

J gene: TRBJ2-5
D gene: TRBD2
clone size: few
V gene: TRBV20-1
CDR3 protein: CSARQGLPQETQYF
CDR3 DNA: TGCAGTGCTAGGCAGGGACTACCTCAAGAGACCCAGTACTTC

J gene: TRBJ2-1
D gene: -
clone size: -
V gene: TRBV12-3/TRBV12-4
CDR3 protein: CASTLGAEGPWDEQFF
CDR3 DNA: TGTGCCAGCACCTTAGGAGCGGAAGGGCCTTGGGATGAGCAGTTCTTC

J gene: TRBJ2-1
D gene: TRBD1
clone size: -
V gene: TRBV7-6
CDR3 protein: CASSLPGTGTEQFF
CDR3 DNA: TGTGCCAGCAGCCTCCCGGGGACAGGGACTGAGCAGTTCTTC

J gene: TRBJ2-3
D gene: -
clone size: -
V gene: TRBV15
CDR3 protein: CATSRDRSADTQYF
CDR3 DNA: TGTGCCACCAGCAGAGACAGGTCAGCAGATACGCAGTATTTT

J gene: TRBJ1-2
D gene: -
clone size: -
V gene: TRBV5-6
CDR3 protein: CASSAPHREPSYGYTF
CDR3 DNA: TGTGCCAGCAGCGCCCCGCACAGGGAGCCCTCCTATGGCTACACCTTC

J gene: TRBJ2-4
D gene: -
clone size: -
V gene: TRBV29-1
CDR3 protein: CSGIAKNIQYF
CDR3 DNA: TGCAGCGGTATAGCCAAAAACATTCAGTACTTC

J gene: TRBJ2-6
D gene: -
clone size: -
V gene: TRBV5-1
CDR3 protein: CASSLAGGAGANVLTF
CDR3 DNA: TGCGCCAGCAGCTTGGCCGGGGGCGCTGGGGCCAACGTCCTGACTTTC

J gene: TRBJ2-7
D gene: TRBD1
clone size: -
V gene: TRBV6-2/TRBV6-3
CDR3 protein: CASSYPGQGTPYEQYF
CDR3 DNA: TGTGCCAGCAGTTACCCGGGACAGGGGACACCATACGAGCAGTACTTC

J gene: TRBJ1-2
D gene: -
clone size: -
V gene: TRBV5-1
CDR3 protein: CASSLDAYGYTF
CDR3 DNA: TGCGCCAGCAGCTTGGATGCCTATGGCTACACCTTC

J gene: TRBJ2-5
D gene: TRBD2
clone size: few
V gene: TRBV7-9
CDR3 protein: CASSFRTSGGETQYF
CDR3 DNA: TGTGCCAGCAGCTTCCGGACTAGCGGGGGAGAGACCCAGTACTTC

J gene: TRBJ2-7
D gene: TRBD1
clone size: -
V gene: TRBV2
CDR3 protein: CASRWDRDSYEQYF
CDR3 DNA: TGTGCCAGCAGATGGGACAGGGATTCCTACGAGCAGTACTTC

J gene: TRBJ2-3
D gene: -
clone size: few
V gene: TRBV7-9
CDR3 protein: CASSDSGPRVTDTQYF
CDR3 DNA: TGTGCCAGCAGCGATAGCGGTCCTCGTGTCACAGATACGCAGTATTTT

J gene: TRBJ2-6
D gene: TRBD2
clone size: -
V gene: TRBV7-9
CDR3 protein: CASSPGLAGANVLTF
CDR3 DNA: TGTGCCAGCAGCCCTGGACTAGCTGGGGCCAACGTCCTGACTTTC

J gene: TRBJ1-1
D gene: TRBD1
clone size: -
V gene: TRBV13
CDR3 protein: CASSWTGVPEAFF
CDR3 DNA: TGTGCCAGCAGCTGGACAGGGGTCCCTGAAGCTTTCTTT

J gene: TRBJ2-3
D gene: TRBD2
clone size: -
V gene: TRBV2
CDR3 protein: CASLRGLAGTPDTQYF
CDR3 DNA: TGTGCCAGCTTACGGGGACTAGCGGGGACACCAGATACGCAGTATTTT

J gene: TRBJ2-1
D gene: -
clone size: few
V gene: TRBV20-1
CDR3 protein: CSALSGDWKFF
CDR3 DNA: TGCAGTGCTTTATCAGGGGATTGGAAGTTCTTC

J gene: TRBJ2-1
D gene: -
clone size: -
V gene: TRBV20-1
CDR3 protein: CSASPGPNEQFF
CDR3 DNA: TGCAGTGCTTCCCCAGGGCCCAATGAGCAGTTCTTC

J gene: TRBJ2-5
D gene: TRBD1
clone size: few
V gene: TRBV28
CDR3 protein: CASSAQGAQETQYF
CDR3 DNA: TGTGCCAGCAGTGCACAGGGGGCCCAAGAGACCCAGTACTTC

J gene: TRBJ1-2
D gene: TRBD1
clone size: -
V gene: TRBV25-1
CDR3 protein: CASSPSSTGDYGYTF
CDR3 DNA: TGTGCCAGCAGTCCCTCCTCCACAGGGGACTATGGCTACACCTTC

J gene: TRBJ2-1
D gene: -
clone size: -
V gene: TRBV28
CDR3 protein: CASSKWGGYNEQFF
CDR3 DNA: TGTGCCAGCAGTAAGTGGGGAGGATACAATGAGCAGTTCTTC

J gene: TRBJ2-5
D gene: -
clone size: -
V gene: TRBV20-1
CDR3 protein: CSAIPRGQETQYF
CDR3 DNA: TGCAGTGCTATCCCTCGAGGCCAAGAGACCCAGTACTTC

J gene: TRBJ2-7
D gene: TRBD1
clone size: -
V gene: TRBV11-2
CDR3 protein: CASTQTGLAYEQYF
CDR3 DNA: TGTGCCAGCACCCAGACAGGGCTCGCCTACGAGCAGTACTTC

J gene: TRBJ2-5
D gene: TRBD1
clone size: few
V gene: TRBV5-1
CDR3 protein: CASSGGQGGETQYF
CDR3 DNA: TGCGCCAGCAGCGGGGGACAGGGTGGGGAGACCCAGTACTTC